Sequencing of this T cell receptor (beta chain) was carried out in a study of blood T cells in healthy people across ages. A J-beta primer mix and a sample-barcoded 5' primer were used in a second PCR of roughly 7 to 12 cycles. TCRdb re-called the 5' RACE reads through MiXCR, storing one row per CDR3 protein. The sample contains about 600,000 distinct CDR3 sequences, around 48% of which appear only once. This clonotype was counted a few times. Germline V gene data show CDR1 as LGHNA and CDR2 as YSLEER. The CDR3 consists of 15 residues. V was trimmed by 0 bases and J by 2 bases, leaving 10 bases between them.

Sequencing input: blood. The TCR sequence derives from an older man in good health. J is TRBJ1-2 and V is TRBV4-3, with D possibly matching TRBD1 (5 bases). The CDR3: CASSQEFRTNYGYTF. The CDR3 nucleotides are TGCGCCAGCAGCCAAGAGTTCCGGACAAACTATGGCTACACCTTC.